The 32 T cell receptor beta chains below were found in one sample sequenced in a study of OX40 agonist ivuxolimab in advanced cancers. Generated by immunoSEQ multiplex PCR, the TCRdb table keeps only in-frame clones and is missing some. This table has tens of thousands of clones, 80% to 85% appearing once. Sequenced material: CD4+ or CD8+ T cells sorted from blood, taken in a trial of the OX40 agonist ivuxolimab. The receptors stem from an adult with an advanced solid tumor such as melanoma, head and neck, liver or kidney cancer.

The CDR3 DNA reads as TGTGCCAGCAGCTTAATGGTCGCGCAAAATGAGCAGTTCTTC. Protein sequence: CASSLMVAQNEQFF. This chain uses TRBV7-2 with TRBJ2-1, with unresolved D. The CDR3 loop spans 14 amino acids. CDR1 SGHTA and CDR2 FQGNSA come from the germline V gene. V lost 2 bases and J lost 7, with 12 bases in between. Full variable domain (rest looked up from reference TRBV7-2 and TRBJ2-1): GAGVSQSPSNKVTEKGKDVELRCDPISGHTALYWYRQSLGQGLEFLIYFQGNSAPDKSGLPSDRFSAERTGGSVSTLTIQRTQQEDSAVYLCASSLMVAQNEQFFGPGTRLTVL.

The gene calls are TRBV6-5 and TRBJ1-1; D unclear. The V gene lost 2 bases and the J gene lost 3 bases, with 4 bases spanning the gap. This CDR3 has 12 amino acids. Per the germline V gene, CDR1 is MNHEY and CDR2 is SVGAGI. CDR3 in amino acids: CASSYRYTEAFF. DNA of the CDR3: TGTGCCAGCAGTTACAGGTACACTGAAGCTTTCTTT.

This clone was seen a few times. Its ends do not fully match the called genes, so a read error is possible. The chain carries TRBV13 and TRBJ1-1; possible D gene TRBD1, 6 bases. CDR3 size: 17 residues. In germline, CDR1 is PRHDT, CDR2 FYEKMQ (reference sequence). CDR3 sequence reads: CASSLGGFGNPNTEAFF. CDR3 sequence (DNA): TGTGCCAGCAGCCTAGGGGGTTTTGGTAATCCGAACACTGAAGCTTTCTTT.

The rearrangement joins TRBV7-2 to TRBJ1-1, with TRBD1 matching 9 bases. Germline CDR1 reads SGHTA; CDR2 reads FQGNSA. This CDR3 has 16 amino acids. V was pared by 3 bases and J by 0 bases, with 5 bases of the junction left unmatched. CDR3 protein: CASSFWTGAMNTEAFF. The CDR3 DNA sequence: TGTGCCAGCAGCTTTTGGACAGGGGCCATGAACACTGAAGCTTTCTTT.

This chain uses TRBV4-2 with TRBJ2-2; D perhaps matches TRBD1 (5 bases). V was pared by 0 bases and J by 0 bases, with 8 bases between. Per germline, CDR1 LGHNA and CDR2 YNFKEQ. CDR3 size: 16 residues. In nucleotides, the CDR3 is TGTGCCAGCAGCCAAGACAGGGATACGAACACCGGGGAGCTGTTTTTT. Its protein product is CASSQDRDTNTGELFF.

About this clone itself: Compared with germline, one end of the junction differs, possibly owing to a read error. The same CDR3 is also encoded by other DNA sequences in this sample. J is TRBJ2-7 and V is TRBV19, with 7 bases matching TRBD2. This CDR3 has 14 residues. In germline, CDR1 is LNHDA, CDR2 SQIVND (reference sequence). The CDR3: CASSIAGKGYEQYF. The CDR3 DNA follows: TGTGCCAGCAGTATAGCGGGTAAGGGGTACGAGCAGTACTTC.

This clone appeared a single time. The genes are TRBV4-2 and TRBJ1-5; perhaps TRBD1 as D (5 bases). The V gene lost 1 base and the J gene lost 6 bases, with 10 bases spanning the gap. The germline CDR1 and CDR2 sequences are LGHNA and YNFKEQ. CDR3 length: 14 amino acids. In nucleotides, the CDR3 is TGTGCCAGCAGCCAAGGCGGGGACGGTCAGCCCCAGCATTTT. It is translated as CASSQGGDGQPQHF.

The chain has TRBV5-4 and TRBJ2-5; the D gene is possibly TRBD1 (6 bases). V lost 2 bases and J lost 1, with 6 bases in between. The CDR3 length is 13 residues. In germline, CDR1 is SGHNT, CDR2 YYREEE (reference sequence). The CDR3 bases are TGTGCCAGCAGCTTCAGGGGCCAAGAGACCCAGTACTTC. Amino acids: CASSFRGQETQYF.

The chain carries TRBV5-7 and TRBJ1-5, with D hard to call. TRBV5-7 is flagged as an ORF with uncertain function. Between the trimmed V and J ends, which lost 2 bases and 3 bases, there was a span of 6 bases. This CDR3 region has 13 residues. CDR3 in DNA: TGTGCCAGCAGCTTTACGGCCAATCAGCCCCAGCATTTT. Its protein product is CASSFTANQPQHF.

J is TRBJ1-2 and V is TRBV7-2; 11 bases fit TRBD1. Germline CDR1 and CDR2: SGHTA and FQGNSA. CDR3 length equals 15 residues. V shed 6 bases, J shed 4 bases, and the junction held 7 bases outside the gene matches. CDR3 DNA sequence: TGTGCCAGCAGTACTGGGACAGGGGGGTTCTATGGCTACACCTTC. Translation: CASSTGTGGFYGYTF. Combining the CDR3 with reference TRBV7-2 and TRBJ1-2 gives the whole variable domain GAGVSQSPSNKVTEKGKDVELRCDPISGHTALYWYRQSLGQGLEFLIYFQGNSAPDKSGLPSDRFSAERTGGSVSTLTIQRTQQEDSAVYLCASSTGTGGFYGYTFGSGTRLTVV.

The rearrangement uses TRBV29-1 and TRBJ1-1; D gene ambiguous. Germline V gene lookup returns CDR1 SQVTM and CDR2 ANQGSEA. V lost 4 bases, J lost 8 bases, and 20 bases lay in between. The CDR3 is 14 residues long. The DNA of the CDR3 is TGCAGCGTTGTTCCCGATCGGGGAGGTCCCGAAGCTTTCTTT. Protein product: CSVVPDRGGPEAFF.

This chain connects TRBV4-3 to TRBJ2-7; the match to TRBD2 covers 7 bases. The CDR3 consists of 13 residues. Trimming cost V 2 bases and J 7 bases; bases outside gene matches: 5. Germline V gene sequence: CDR1 LGHNA, CDR2 YSLEER. CDR3 region: CASSQPGGGEQYF. The CDR3 bases are TGCGCCAGCAGCCAACCGGGCGGGGGAGAGCAGTACTTC.

This clone was seen just once. The rearrangement links TRBV19 to TRBJ2-2; D may correspond to TRBD1 or TRBD2 (6 bases each). V was cut by 5 bases and J by 2 bases, with 15 bases left in between. The CDR3 sequence is 16 residues long. The germline gives CDR1 LNHDA, CDR2 SQIVND (reference sequence). The CDR3 DNA follows: TGTGCCAGTAGTCAGGACGGGGGCGTAAACACCGGGGAGCTGTTTTTT. Protein product: CASSQDGGVNTGELFF.

The V call is TRBV27, the J call TRBJ2-1, with a weak D call TRBD2 (6 bases). Germline assignment: CDR1 MNHEY and CDR2 SMNVEV (reference sequence). Trimming took off 5 bases at V and 4 bases at J, with 9 bases between the two ends. The CDR3 loop spans 13 amino acids. CDR3 coding DNA: TGTGCCAGCAGTCTCCGGGGGTACAATGAGCAGTTCTTC. Translating it yields CASSLRGYNEQFF.

The chain uses TRBV18 and TRBJ2-2; TRBD1 aligns across 10 bases. Germline V gene lookup returns CDR1 KGHSH and CDR2 LQKENI. V gave up 3 bases and J gave up 1 base; unmatched junction bases: 11. The CDR3 is 19 residues long. The CDR3 DNA reads as TGTGCCAGCTCACCGCCCCGGGGGACAGGGGTTCGGAACACCGGGGAGCTGTTTTTT. Its translation is CASSPPRGTGVRNTGELFF.

This clone was seen just once. This chain uses TRBV5-4 with TRBJ2-5; 10 bases are shared with TRBD1. The V gene end was trimmed by 0 bases and the J gene end by 4 bases; junction bases not matched to a gene: 9. CDR1 is SGHNT and CDR2 is YYREEE in the germline V gene (reference sequence). CDR3 length: 17 amino acids. The CDR3 is CASSLAAGTGAGETQYF. DNA of the CDR3: TGTGCCAGCAGCTTGGCGGCCGGGACAGGGGCTGGAGAGACCCAGTACTTC.

The chain uses TRBV7-3 and TRBJ2-1, with D tentatively TRBD1 (5 bases). There are 17 residues in the CDR3. With 1 base removed from V and 8 bases from J, the gap between germline ends came to 21 bases. Germline CDR1 and CDR2: SGHTA and FQGTGA. DNA for the CDR3: TGTGCCAGCAGCTTAAAAGGCCCCCGGACAACCGGCGATGAGCAGTTCTTC. The encoded protein is CASSLKGPRTTGDEQFF. Complete variable domain (other parts from reference TRBV7-3 and TRBJ2-1): GAGVSQTPSNKVTEKGKYVELRCDPISGHTALYWYRQSLGQGPEFLIYFQGTGAADDSGLPNDRFFAVRPEGSVSTLKIQRTERGDSAVYLCASSLKGPRTTGDEQFFGPGTRLTVL.

This sequence joins TRBV29-1 and TRBJ1-1; 10 positions match TRBD1. Trimming cost V 6 bases and J 0 bases; bases outside gene matches: 1. The CDR3 has 13 amino acids. Germline CDR1 SQVTM, CDR2 ANQGSEA. CDR3 in DNA: TGCAGCGTGGACAGGGGGATGAACACTGAAGCTTTCTTT. It translates to CSVDRGMNTEAFF.

The rearrangement links TRBV5-4 to TRBJ1-1; weak D call: TRBD1 (5 bases). Germline V gene sequence: CDR1 SGHNT, CDR2 YYREEE (reference sequence). This CDR3 has 15 residues. The V end was cut by 4 bases, the J end by 3 bases, with 16 bases between. The chain's CDR3 is CASSGGLASDTEAFF. The CDR3 nucleotides are TGTGCCAGCAGCGGGGGATTGGCATCCGACACTGAAGCTTTCTTT.

This clone has ten or more counts. The chain is built from TRBV6-6 and TRBJ1-1; D not certain. V lost 6 bases to trimming and J lost 4 bases, with 6 bases between them. Per the germline V gene, CDR1 is MNHNY and CDR2 is SVGAGI (reference sequence). The CDR3 consists of 11 residues. For the CDR3, the DNA is TGTGCCAGCAGGCAGACCACTGAAGCTTTCTTT. Translated, it gives CASRQTTEAFF.

The rearrangement links TRBV10-3 to TRBJ2-3; no clear D. V was shortened by 2 bases and J by 8 bases, with 8 bases between the two germline ends. Per germline, CDR1 ENHRY and CDR2 SYGVKD. CDR3 length equals 12 residues. CDR3 coding DNA: TGTGCCATCAGTGAGGAGGAAGGTACGCAGTATTTT. Amino acid sequence: CAISEEEGTQYF.

The chain recombines TRBV4-2 with TRBJ2-7, with TRBD2 identical over 8 bases. The ends lost 3 bases at V and 2 bases at J; junction bases unmatched: 9. The CDR3 has 16 residues. Germline loops: CDR1 LGHNA, CDR2 YNFKEQ. The CDR3 nucleotides are TGTGCCAGCAGCCAGGGCAGCGGGAGCGGCGCCTACGAGCAGTACTTC. Protein: CASSQGSGSGAYEQYF.

The CDR3 DNA reads TGTGCCAGCACCCCCTGGGCCCCGAACACTGAAGCTTTCTTT. This encodes CASTPWAPNTEAFF. J is TRBJ1-1 and V is TRBV7-8; D ambiguous. CDR1 is SGHVS and CDR2 is FQNEAQ in the germline V gene. The V gene lost 7 bases and the J gene lost 1 base, with 13 bases spanning the gap. This CDR3 spans 14 amino acids.

V usage is TRBV9 and J usage is TRBJ2-7, with D maybe TRBD2 (6 bases). The CDR3 spans 14 residues. Trimming took off 0 bases at V and 7 bases at J, with 14 bases between the two ends. Germline V CDR1 and CDR2: SGDLS, YYNGEE. The CDR3 region is CASSVGLANSEQYF. CDR3 sequence (DNA): TGTGCCAGCAGCGTAGGGCTAGCGAACTCGGAGCAGTACTTC.

This clone was counted once. CDR3 loop: CASSLTRTGVAGELFF. The CDR3 DNA follows: TGCGCCAGCAGCTTGACGAGGACAGGGGTAGCCGGGGAGCTGTTTTTT. The chain is built from TRBV5-1 and TRBJ2-2, with 9 bases aligning to TRBD1. The junction had 7 bases not matched to a gene; V was cut back by 1 base and J by 6 bases. The CDR3 extends over 16 amino acids. Looked up from germline, CDR1 is SGHRS and CDR2 is YFSETQ.

The chain uses TRBV18 and TRBJ2-5; TRBD1 is a possible D gene (7 bases). With 3 bases removed from V and 7 bases from J, the gap between germline ends came to 18 bases. Germline V gene sequence: CDR1 KGHSH, CDR2 LQKENI. The CDR3 runs to 15 residues. This CDR3 reads CASSPPEGAGGTQYF. The CDR3 DNA is TGTGCCAGCTCACCCCCGGAGGGGGCTGGGGGGACCCAGTACTTC.

The V and J genes are TRBV6-5 and TRBJ2-3; 8 bases match TRBD1. The CDR3 has 16 residues. The junction had 8 bases not matched to a gene; V was cut back by 4 bases and J by 2 bases. The germline V gene encodes CDR1 MNHEY and CDR2 SVGAGI. CDR3 protein: CASSSAGTGDTDTQYF. In nucleotides, the CDR3 is TGTGCCAGCAGTTCCGCCGGGACAGGAGACACAGATACGCAGTATTTT.

This chain connects TRBV5-6 to TRBJ1-4, with 9 bases lining up with TRBD1. This CDR3 comprises 15 residues. Germline-derived CDR1 and CDR2 are SGHDT and YYEEEE. V lost 5 bases, J lost 4 bases, and 6 bases stayed unmatched. Written as DNA, the CDR3 is TGTGCCAGCAGGGCGGGACAGGGTTATAATGAAAAACTGTTTTTT. Its translation: CASRAGQGYNEKLFF.

The J gene is TRBJ2-5, the V gene TRBV11-2, with D unresolved. CDR1 is SGHAT, CDR2 FQNNGV, per germline. The CDR3 has 12 amino acids. V lost 5 bases and J lost 4, with 8 bases in between. The CDR3 DNA reads as TGTGCCAGCAGCCAAGGTTCAGAGACCCAGTACTTC. Its protein is CASSQGSETQYF.

This chain joins TRBV28 and TRBJ2-3; D gene unclear. The V end was cut by 5 bases, the J end by 2 bases, with 8 bases between. The CDR3 is 13 amino acids. Germline V CDR1 and CDR2: MDHEN, SYDVKM. The CDR3 DNA sequence: TGTGCCAGCAGTGGACCGTTCACAGATACGCAGTATTTT. Protein product: CASSGPFTDTQYF. The full variable domain, completed using reference TRBV28 and TRBJ2-3, is DVKVTQSSRYLVKRTGEKVFLECVQDMDHENMFWYRQDPGLGLRLIYFSYDVKMKEKGDIPEGYSVSREKKERFSLILESASTNQTSMYLCASSGPFTDTQYFGPGTRLTVL.

V is TRBV5-6 and J is TRBJ2-5, with D possibly being TRBD2 (7 bases). V shed 5 bases and J shed 1 base, with 21 bases lying between them. The CDR3 runs to 17 residues. Per germline, CDR1 SGHDT and CDR2 YYEEEE. The CDR3 region is CASSLIRGGGFQETQYF. CDR3 sequence (DNA): TGTGCCAGCAGTTTGATTAGGGGGGGCGGTTTCCAAGAGACCCAGTACTTC.

This clone was recorded only once. This sequence joins TRBV5-4 and TRBJ2-1; D perhaps matches TRBD2 (5 bases). This CDR3 is built from 16 residues. The V and J ends lost 1 base and 0 bases respectively, with 11 bases between them. From germline, CDR1 is SGHNT and CDR2 YYREEE (reference sequence). The CDR3 protein is CASSLYELGSYNEQFF. Written as DNA, the CDR3 is TGTGCCAGCAGCTTGTATGAACTAGGCTCCTACAATGAGCAGTTCTTC.